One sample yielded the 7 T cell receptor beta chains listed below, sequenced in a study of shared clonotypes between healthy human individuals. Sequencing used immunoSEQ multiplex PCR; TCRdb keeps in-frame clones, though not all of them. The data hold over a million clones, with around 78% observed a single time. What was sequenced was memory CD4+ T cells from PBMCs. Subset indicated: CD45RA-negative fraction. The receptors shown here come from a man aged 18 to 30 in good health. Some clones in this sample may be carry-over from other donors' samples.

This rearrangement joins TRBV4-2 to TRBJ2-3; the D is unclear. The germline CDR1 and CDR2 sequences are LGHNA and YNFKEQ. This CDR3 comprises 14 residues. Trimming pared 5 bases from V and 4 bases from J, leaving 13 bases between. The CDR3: CASSELSRADTQYF. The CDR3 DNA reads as TGTGCCAGCAGCGAATTGTCAAGGGCAGATACGCAGTATTTT.

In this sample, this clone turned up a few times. The CDR3 DNA reads TGTGCCAGCTCAACTTCCAGGGGCTACGAGCAGTACTTC. This encodes CASSTSRGYEQYF. V gene TRBV18 combines with J gene TRBJ2-7; TRBD1 is a possible D gene (6 bases). Trimming cost V 5 bases and J 3 bases, with 11 bases left between them. Germline-derived CDR1 and CDR2 are KGHSH and LQKENI. This CDR3 spans 13 amino acids. Together with reference TRBV18 and TRBJ2-7, the CDR3 gives the full variable domain: NAGVMQNPRHLVRRRGQEARLRCSPMKGHSHVYWYRQLPEEGLKFMVYLQKENIIDESGMPKERFSAEFPKEGPSILRIQQVVRGDSAAYFCASSTSRGYEQYFGPGTRLTVT.

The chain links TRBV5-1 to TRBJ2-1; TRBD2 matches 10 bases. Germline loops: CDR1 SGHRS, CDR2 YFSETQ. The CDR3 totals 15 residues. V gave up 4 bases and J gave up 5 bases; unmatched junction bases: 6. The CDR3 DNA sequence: TGCGCCAGCAGCCCCGGGACTAGCGCTAACAATGAGCAGTTCTTC. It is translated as CASSPGTSANNEQFF. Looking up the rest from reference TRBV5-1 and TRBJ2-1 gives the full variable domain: KAGVTQTPRYLIKTRGQQVTLSCSPISGHRSVSWYQQTPGQGLQFLFEYFSETQRNKGNFPGRFSGRQFSNSRSEMNVSTLELGDSALYLCASSPGTSANNEQFFGPGTRLTVL.

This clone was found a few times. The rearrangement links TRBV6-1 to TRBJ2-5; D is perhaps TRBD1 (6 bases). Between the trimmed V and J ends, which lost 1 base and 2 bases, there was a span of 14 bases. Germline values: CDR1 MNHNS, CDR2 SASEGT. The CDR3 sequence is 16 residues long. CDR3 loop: CASSEVRYRAQETQYF. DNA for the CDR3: TGTGCCAGCAGTGAAGTGCGGTACAGGGCGCAAGAGACCCAGTACTTC.

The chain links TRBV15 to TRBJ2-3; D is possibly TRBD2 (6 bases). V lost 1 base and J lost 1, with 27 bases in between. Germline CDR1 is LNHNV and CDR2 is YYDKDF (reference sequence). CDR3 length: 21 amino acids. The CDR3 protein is CATSRGYPAGPILPGTDTQYF. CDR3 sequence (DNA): TGTGCCACCAGCAGAGGGTACCCAGCGGGCCCCATCCTGCCTGGCACAGATACGCAGTATTTT. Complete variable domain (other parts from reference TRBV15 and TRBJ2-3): DAMVIQNPRYQVTQFGKPVTLSCSQTLNHNVMYWYQQKSSQAPKLLFHYYDKDFNNEADTPDNFQSRRPNTSFCFLDIRSPGLGDTAMYLCATSRGYPAGPILPGTDTQYFGPGTRLTVL.

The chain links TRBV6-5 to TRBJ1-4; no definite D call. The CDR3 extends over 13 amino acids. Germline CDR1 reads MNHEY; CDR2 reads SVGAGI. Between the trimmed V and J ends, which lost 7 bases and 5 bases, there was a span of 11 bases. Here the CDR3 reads CASMGTANEKLFF. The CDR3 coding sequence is TGTGCCAGCATGGGCACCGCAAATGAAAAACTGTTTTTT.

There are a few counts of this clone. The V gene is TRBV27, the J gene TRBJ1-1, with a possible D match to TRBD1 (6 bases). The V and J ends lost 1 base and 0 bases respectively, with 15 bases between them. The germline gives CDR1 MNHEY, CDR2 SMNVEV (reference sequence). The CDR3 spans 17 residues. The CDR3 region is CASSLWGASRLNTEAFF. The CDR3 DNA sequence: TGTGCCAGCAGTTTATGGGGGGCCAGTCGATTGAACACTGAAGCTTTCTTT.